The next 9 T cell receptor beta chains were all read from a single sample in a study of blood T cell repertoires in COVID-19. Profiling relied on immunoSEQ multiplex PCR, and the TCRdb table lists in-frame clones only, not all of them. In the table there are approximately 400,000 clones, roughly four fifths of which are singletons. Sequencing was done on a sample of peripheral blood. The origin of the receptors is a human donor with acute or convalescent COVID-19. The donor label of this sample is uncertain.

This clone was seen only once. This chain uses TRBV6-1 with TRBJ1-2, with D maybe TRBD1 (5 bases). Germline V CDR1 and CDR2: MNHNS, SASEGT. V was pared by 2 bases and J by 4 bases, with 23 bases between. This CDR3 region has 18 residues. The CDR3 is CASSEFQPGRRGGYGYTF. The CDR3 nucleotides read TGTGCCAGCAGTGAATTTCAGCCAGGACGAAGGGGAGGCTATGGCTACACCTTC.

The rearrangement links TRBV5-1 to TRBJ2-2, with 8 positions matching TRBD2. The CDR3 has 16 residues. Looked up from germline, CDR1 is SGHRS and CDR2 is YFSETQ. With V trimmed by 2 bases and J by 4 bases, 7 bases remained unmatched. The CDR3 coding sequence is TGCGCCAGCAGCTTATCAGCGGGGGACTTCACCGGGGAGCTGTTTTTT. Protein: CASSLSAGDFTGELFF.

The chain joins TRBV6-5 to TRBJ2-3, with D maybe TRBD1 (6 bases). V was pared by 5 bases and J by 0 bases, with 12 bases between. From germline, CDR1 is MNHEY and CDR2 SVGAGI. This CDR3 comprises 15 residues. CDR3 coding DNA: TGTGCCAGCAGTATGACAGGTCATAGCACAGATACGCAGTATTTT. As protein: CASSMTGHSTDTQYF.

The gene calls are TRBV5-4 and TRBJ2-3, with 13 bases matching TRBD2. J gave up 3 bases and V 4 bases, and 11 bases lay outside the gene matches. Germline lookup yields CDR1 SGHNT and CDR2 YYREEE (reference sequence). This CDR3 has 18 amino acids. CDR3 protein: CASSPRGGLAGVTDTQYF. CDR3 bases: TGTGCCAGCAGCCCGAGGGGAGGACTAGCGGGAGTGACAGATACGCAGTATTTT.

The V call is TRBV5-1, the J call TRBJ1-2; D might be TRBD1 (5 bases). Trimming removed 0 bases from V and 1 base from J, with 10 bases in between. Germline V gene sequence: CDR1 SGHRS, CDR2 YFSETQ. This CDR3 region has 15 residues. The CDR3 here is CASSLDGGFNYGYTF. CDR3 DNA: TGCGCCAGCAGCTTGGACGGGGGTTTTAACTATGGCTACACCTTC.

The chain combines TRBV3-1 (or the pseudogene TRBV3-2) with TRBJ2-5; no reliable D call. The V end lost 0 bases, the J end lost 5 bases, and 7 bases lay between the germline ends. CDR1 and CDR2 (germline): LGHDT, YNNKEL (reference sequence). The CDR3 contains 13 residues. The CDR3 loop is CASSQDNAETQYF. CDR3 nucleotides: TGTGCCAGCAGCCAAGATAACGCGGAGACCCAGTACTTC.

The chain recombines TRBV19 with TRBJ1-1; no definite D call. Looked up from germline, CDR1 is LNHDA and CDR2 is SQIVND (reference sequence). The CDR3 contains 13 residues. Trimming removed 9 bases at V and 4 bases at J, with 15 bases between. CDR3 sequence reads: CASTFRGGTEAFF. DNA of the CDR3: TGTGCCAGCACTTTCCGGGGTGGCACTGAAGCTTTCTTT.

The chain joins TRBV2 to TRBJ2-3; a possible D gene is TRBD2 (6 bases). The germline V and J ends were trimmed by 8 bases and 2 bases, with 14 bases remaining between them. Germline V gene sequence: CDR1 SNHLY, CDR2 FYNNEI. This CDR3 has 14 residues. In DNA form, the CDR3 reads TGTGCCAGCGAACCAGGACTACCCACAGATACGCAGTATTTT. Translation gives CASEPGLPTDTQYF.

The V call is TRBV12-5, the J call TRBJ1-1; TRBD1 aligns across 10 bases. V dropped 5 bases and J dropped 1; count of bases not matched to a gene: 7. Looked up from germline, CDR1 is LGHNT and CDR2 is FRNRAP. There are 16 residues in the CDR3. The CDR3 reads CASGTGQGSQNTEAFF. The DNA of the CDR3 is TGTGCTAGTGGTACGGGACAGGGGTCTCAGAACACTGAAGCTTTCTTT.